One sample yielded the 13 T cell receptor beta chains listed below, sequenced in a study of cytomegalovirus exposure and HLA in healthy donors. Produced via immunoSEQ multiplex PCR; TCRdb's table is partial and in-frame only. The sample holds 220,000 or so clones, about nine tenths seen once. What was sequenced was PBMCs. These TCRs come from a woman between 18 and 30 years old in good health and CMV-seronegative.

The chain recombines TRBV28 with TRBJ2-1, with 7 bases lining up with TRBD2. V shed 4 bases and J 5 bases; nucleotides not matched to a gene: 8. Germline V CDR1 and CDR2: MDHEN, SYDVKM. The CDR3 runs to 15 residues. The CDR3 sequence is CASSSGLEFHNEQFF. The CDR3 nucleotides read TGTGCCAGCAGTTCCGGACTAGAATTCCACAATGAGCAGTTCTTC. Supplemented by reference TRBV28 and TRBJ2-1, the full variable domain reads DVKVTQSSRYLVKRTGEKVFLECVQDMDHENMFWYRQDPGLGLRLIYFSYDVKMKEKGDIPEGYSVSREKKERFSLILESASTNQTSMYLCASSSGLEFHNEQFFGPGTRLTVL.

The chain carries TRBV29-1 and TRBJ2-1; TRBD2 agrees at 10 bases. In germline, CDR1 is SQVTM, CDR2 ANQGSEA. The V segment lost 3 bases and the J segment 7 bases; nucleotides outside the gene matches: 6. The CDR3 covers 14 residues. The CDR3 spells CSVEGTSEFNEQFF. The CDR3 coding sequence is TGCAGCGTTGAGGGGACTAGCGAGTTTAATGAGCAGTTCTTC.

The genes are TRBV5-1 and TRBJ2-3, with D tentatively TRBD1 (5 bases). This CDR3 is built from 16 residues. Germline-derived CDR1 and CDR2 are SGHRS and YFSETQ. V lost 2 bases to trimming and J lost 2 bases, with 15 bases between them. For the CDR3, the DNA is TGCGCCAGCAGCTTTAATGGGGCATCCAACACAGATACGCAGTATTTT. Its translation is CASSFNGASNTDTQYF.

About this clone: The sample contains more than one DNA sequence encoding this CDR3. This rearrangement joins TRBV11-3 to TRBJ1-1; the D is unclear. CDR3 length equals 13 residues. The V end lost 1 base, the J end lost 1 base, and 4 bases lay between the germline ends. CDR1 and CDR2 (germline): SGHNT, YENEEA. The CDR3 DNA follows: TGTGCCAGCAGCTTAGGGCAGAACACTGAAGCTTTCTTT. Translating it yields CASSLGQNTEAFF.

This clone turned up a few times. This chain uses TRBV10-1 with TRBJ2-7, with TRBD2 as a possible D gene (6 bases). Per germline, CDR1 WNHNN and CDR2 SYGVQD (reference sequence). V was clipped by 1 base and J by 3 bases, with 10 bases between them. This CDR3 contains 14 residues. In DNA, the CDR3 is TGCGCCAGCAGTGAGTTTAGCGGAAGCTACGAGCAGTACTTC. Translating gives CASSEFSGSYEQYF.

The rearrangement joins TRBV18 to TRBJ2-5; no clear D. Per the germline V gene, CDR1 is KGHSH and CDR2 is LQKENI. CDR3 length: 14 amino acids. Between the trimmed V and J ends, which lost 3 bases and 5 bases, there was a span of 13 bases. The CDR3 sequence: CASSPRPSRETQYF. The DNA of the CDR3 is TGTGCCAGCTCACCCAGACCCTCCAGGGAGACCCAGTACTTC.

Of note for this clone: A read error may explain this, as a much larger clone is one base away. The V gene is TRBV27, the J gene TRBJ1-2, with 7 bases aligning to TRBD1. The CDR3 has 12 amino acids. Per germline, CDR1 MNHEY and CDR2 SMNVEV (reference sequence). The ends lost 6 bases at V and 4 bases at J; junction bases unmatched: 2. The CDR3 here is CASRGTVYGYTF. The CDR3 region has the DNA TGTGCCAGCAGAGGGACAGTCTATGGCTACACCTTC.

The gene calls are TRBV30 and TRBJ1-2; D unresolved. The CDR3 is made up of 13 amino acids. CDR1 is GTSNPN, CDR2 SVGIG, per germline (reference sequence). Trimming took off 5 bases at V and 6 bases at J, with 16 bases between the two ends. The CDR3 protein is CAWALGPGNGYTF. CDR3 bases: TGTGCCTGGGCCTTAGGGCCGGGGAATGGCTACACCTTC. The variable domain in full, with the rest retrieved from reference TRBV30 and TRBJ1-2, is SQTIHQWPATLVQPVGSPLSLECTVEGTSNPNLYWYRQAAGRGLQLLFYSVGIGQISSEVPQNLSASRPQDRQFILSSKKLLLSDSGFYLCAWALGPGNGYTFGSGTRLTVV.

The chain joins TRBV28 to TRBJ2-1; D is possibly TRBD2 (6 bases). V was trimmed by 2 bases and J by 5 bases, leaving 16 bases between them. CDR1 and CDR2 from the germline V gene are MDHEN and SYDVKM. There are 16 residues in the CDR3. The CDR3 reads CASSLPGLITNNEQFF. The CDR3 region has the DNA TGTGCCAGCAGTTTACCGGGACTGATAACCAACAATGAGCAGTTCTTC.

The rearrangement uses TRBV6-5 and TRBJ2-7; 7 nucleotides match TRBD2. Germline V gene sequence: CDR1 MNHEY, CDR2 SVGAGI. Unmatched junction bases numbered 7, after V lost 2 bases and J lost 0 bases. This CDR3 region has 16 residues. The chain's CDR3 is CASSYPTGGNSYEQYF. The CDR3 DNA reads TGTGCCAGCAGTTACCCGACCGGGGGGAACTCCTACGAGCAGTACTTC.

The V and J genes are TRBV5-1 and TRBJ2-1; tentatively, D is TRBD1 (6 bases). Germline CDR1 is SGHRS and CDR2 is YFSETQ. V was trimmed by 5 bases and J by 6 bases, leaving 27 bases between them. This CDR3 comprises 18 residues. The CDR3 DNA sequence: TGCGCCAGCAGTCTTAACCGCGACGGACAGCGATCATCCAATGAGCAGTTCTTC. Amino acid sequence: CASSLNRDGQRSSNEQFF.

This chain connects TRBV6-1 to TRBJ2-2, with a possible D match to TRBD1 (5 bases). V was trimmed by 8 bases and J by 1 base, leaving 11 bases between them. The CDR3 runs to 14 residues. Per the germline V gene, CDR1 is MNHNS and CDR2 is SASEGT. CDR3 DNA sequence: TGTGCCAGCCCCCGGACAATGAACACCGGGGAGCTGTTTTTT. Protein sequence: CASPRTMNTGELFF.

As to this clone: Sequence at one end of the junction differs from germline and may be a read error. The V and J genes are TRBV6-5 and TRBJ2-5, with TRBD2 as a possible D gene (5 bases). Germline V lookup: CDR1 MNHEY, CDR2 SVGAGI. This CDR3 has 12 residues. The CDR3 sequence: CASGRGKEPQYF. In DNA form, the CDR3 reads TGTGCCTCCGGACGGGGAAAAGAGCCCCAGTACTTC.